This T cell receptor (beta chain) comes out of a study of graft-versus-host responses after intestinal transplantation. Whole-study context: Each recipient received a multivisceral, liver-intestinal, or isolated intestinal graft. Recipients across the board were started on anti-thymocyte globulin induction, then kept on tacrolimus and steroids for roughly 3 years. Findings and caveats of the study: Elevated graft-versus-host to host-versus-graft clonal ratios in allografts were recorded for patients with graft-donor T cell macrochimerism.

Concerning this clone: Its target is not known.

Trimming cost V 1 base and J 2 bases, with 5 bases left between them. The germline V gene encodes CDR1 PRHDT and CDR2 FYEKMQ (reference sequence). The CDR3 contains 13 residues. TCRdb's table, derived via immunoSEQ multiplex PCR, lists solely in-frame clones and lacks some. Here the sample spans roughly 90,000 clones, over 80% being singletons. Source: unstimulated CD8+ T cells sorted from spleen or lymph node cells, taken before intestinal transplant. The chain couples TRBV13 to TRBJ2-5; D gene unclear. The clonotype comes from a human donor who received an intestinal transplant. The CDR3 nucleotides read TGTGCCAGCAGCTTAGACAGTCAAGAGACCCAGTACTTC. It translates to CASSLDSQETQYF. Full variable domain (missing parts from reference TRBV13 and TRBJ2-5): AAGVIQSPRHLIKEKRETATLKCYPIPRHDTVYWYQQGPGQDPQFLISFYEKMQSDKGSIPDRFSAQQFSDYHSELNMSSLELGDSALYFCASSLDSQETQYFGPGTRLLVL.